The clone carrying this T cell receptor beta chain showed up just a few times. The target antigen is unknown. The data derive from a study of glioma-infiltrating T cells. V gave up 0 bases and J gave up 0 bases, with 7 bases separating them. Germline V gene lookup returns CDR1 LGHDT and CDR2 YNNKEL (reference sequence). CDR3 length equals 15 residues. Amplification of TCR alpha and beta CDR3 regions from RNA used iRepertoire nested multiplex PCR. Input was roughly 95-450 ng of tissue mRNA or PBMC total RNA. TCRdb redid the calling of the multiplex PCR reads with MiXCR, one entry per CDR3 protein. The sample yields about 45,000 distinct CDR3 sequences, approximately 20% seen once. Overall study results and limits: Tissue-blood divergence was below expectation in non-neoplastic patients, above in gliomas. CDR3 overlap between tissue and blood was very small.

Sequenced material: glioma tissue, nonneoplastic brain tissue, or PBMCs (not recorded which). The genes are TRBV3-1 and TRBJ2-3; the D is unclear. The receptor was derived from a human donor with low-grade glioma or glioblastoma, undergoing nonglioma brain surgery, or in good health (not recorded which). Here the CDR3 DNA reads TGTGCCAGCAGCCAAGATAATTGGAGCACAGATACGCAGTATTTT. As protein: CASSQDNWSTDTQYF.